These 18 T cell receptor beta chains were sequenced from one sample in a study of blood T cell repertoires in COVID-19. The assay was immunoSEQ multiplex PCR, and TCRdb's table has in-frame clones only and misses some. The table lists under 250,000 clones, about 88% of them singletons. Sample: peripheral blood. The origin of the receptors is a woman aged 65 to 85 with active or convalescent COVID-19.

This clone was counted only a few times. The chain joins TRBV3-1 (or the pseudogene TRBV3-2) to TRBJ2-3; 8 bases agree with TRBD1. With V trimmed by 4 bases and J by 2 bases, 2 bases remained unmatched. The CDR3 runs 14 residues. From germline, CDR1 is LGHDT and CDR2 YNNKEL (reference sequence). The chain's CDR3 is CASSPGGPTDTQYF. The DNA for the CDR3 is TGTGCCAGCAGCCCAGGGGGCCCCACAGATACGCAGTATTTT.

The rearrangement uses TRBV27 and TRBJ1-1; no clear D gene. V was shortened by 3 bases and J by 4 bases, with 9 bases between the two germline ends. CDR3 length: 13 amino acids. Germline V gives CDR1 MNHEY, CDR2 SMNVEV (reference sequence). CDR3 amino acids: CASSFGGLTEAFF. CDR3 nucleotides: TGTGCCAGCAGTTTCGGAGGGCTCACTGAAGCTTTCTTT.

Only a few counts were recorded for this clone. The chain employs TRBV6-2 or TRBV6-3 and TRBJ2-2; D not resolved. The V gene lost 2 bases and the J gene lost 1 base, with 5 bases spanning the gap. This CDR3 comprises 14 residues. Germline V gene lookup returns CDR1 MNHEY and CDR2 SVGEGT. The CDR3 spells CASSYPLNTGELFF. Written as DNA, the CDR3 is TGTGCCAGCAGTTACCCTCTGAACACCGGGGAGCTGTTTTTT.

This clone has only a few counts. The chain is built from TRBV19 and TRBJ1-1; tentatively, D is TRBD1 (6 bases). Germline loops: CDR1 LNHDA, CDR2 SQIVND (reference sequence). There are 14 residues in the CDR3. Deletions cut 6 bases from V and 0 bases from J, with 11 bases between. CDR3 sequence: CASSTTGLNTEAFF. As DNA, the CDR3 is TGTGCCAGTAGCACCACAGGGTTGAACACTGAAGCTTTCTTT.

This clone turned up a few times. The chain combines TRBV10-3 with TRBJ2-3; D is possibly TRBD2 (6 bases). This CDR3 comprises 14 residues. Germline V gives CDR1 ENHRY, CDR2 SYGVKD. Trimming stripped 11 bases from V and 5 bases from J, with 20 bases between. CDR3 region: CASGEGTSRDTQYF. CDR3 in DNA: TGTGCCTCCGGCGAAGGGACTTCGAGAGATACGCAGTATTTT.

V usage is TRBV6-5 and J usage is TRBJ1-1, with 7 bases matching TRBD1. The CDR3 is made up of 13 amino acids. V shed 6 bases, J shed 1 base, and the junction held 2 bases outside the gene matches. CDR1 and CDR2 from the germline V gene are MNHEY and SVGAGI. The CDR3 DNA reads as TGTGCCAGCAGATCAGGGGGGAACACTGAAGCTTTCTTT. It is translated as CASRSGGNTEAFF.

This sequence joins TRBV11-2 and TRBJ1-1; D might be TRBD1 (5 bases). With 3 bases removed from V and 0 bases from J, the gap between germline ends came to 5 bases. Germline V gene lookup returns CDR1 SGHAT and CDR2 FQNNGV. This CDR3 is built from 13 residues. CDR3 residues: CASSFRVNTEAFF. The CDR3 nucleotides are TGTGCCAGCAGCTTCAGGGTGAACACTGAAGCTTTCTTT.

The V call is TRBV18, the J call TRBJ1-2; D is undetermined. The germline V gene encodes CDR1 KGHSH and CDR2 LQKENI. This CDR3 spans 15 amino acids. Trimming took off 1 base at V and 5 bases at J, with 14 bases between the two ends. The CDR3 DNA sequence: TGTGCCAGCTCACCACTTCCACGAGATCAATATGGCTACACCTTC. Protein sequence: CASSPLPRDQYGYTF.

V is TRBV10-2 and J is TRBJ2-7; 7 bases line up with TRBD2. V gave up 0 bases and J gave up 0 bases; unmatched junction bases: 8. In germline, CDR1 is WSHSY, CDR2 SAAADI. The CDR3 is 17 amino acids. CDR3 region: CASSESAGVKGSYEQYF. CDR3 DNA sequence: TGCGCCAGCAGTGAGTCGGCGGGGGTTAAAGGCTCCTACGAGCAGTACTTC.

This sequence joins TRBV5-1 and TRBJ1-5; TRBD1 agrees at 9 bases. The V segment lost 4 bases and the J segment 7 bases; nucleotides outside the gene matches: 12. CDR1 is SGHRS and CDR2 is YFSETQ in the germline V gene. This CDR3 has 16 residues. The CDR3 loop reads CASSPTGGQGSQPQHF. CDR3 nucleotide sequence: TGCGCCAGCAGCCCAACCGGGGGACAGGGAAGCCAGCCCCAGCATTTT.

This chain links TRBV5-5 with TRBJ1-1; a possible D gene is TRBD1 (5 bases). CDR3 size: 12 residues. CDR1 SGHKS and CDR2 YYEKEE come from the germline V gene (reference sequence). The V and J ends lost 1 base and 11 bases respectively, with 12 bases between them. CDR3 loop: CASSLWQGEAFF. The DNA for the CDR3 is TGTGCCAGCAGCTTGTGGCAGGGTGAGGCTTTCTTT.

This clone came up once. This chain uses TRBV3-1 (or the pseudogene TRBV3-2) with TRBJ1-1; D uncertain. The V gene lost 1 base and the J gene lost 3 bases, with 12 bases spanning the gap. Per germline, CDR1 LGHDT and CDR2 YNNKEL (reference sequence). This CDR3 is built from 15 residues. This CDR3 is CASSQVASVDTEAFF. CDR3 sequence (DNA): TGTGCCAGCAGCCAAGTTGCGTCGGTTGACACTGAAGCTTTCTTT.

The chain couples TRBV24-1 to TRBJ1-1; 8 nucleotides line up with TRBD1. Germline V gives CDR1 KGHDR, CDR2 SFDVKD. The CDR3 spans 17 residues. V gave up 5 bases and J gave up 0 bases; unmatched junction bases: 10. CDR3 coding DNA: TGTGCCACCAGTGCTTCGGGGACAGGTCACATGAACACTGAAGCTTTCTTT. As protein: CATSASGTGHMNTEAFF.

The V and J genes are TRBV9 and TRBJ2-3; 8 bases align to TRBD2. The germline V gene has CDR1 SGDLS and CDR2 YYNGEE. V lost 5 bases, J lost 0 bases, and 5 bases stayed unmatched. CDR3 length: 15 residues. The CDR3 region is CASSHTSGSTDTQYF. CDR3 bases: TGTGCCAGCAGTCATACTAGCGGAAGCACAGATACGCAGTATTTT.

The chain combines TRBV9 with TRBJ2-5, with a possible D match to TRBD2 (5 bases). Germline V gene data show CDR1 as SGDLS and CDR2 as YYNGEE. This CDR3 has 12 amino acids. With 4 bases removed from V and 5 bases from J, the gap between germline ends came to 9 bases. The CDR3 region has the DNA TGTGCCAGCAGCACTTCGGGGGAGACCCAGTACTTC. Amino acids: CASSTSGETQYF. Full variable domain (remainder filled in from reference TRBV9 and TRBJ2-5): DSGVTQTPKHLITATGQRVTLRCSPRSGDLSVYWYQQSLDQGLQFLIQYYNGEERAKGNILERFSAQQFPDLHSELNLSSLELGDSALYFCASSTSGETQYFGPGTRLLVL.

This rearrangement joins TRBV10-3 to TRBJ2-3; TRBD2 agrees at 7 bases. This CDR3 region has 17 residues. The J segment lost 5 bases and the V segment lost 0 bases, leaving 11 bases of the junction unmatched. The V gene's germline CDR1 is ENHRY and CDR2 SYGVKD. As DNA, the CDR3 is TGTGCCATCAGTGAGTCGACTCCGGGGGGAATAGGAGATACGCAGTATTTT. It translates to CAISESTPGGIGDTQYF.

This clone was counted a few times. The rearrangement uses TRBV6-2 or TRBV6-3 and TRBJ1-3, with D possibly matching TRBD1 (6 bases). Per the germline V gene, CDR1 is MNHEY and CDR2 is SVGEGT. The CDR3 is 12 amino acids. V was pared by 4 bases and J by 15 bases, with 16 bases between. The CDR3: CASSFPQTGQYF. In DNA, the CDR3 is TGTGCCAGCAGTTTTCCCCAGACGGGACAATATTTT.

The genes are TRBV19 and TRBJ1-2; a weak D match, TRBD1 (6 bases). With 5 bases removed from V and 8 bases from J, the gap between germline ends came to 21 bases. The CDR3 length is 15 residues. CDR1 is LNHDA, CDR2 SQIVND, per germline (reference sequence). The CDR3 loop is CASSADSQGFGGYTF. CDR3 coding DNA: TGTGCCAGTAGTGCCGATTCACAGGGATTTGGCGGCTACACCTTC.